The 5 T cell receptor beta chains reported below all come from one sample, sequenced in a study of CD8+CD57+ T cells in acquired aplastic anemia. The template for TCR beta VDJ and CDR3 sequence profiling was genomic DNA. TCRdb ran MiXCR on the reads and lists one entry per CDR3 protein. Of 150,000 to 200,000 distinct CDR3 sequences listed, about half were seen once; the top ten hold 1.8%. It was patients with CD8+CD57+ cell expansion by flow cytometry who were chosen for sequencing. The sequencing input was sorted CD4+, CD8+, or CD8+CD57+ T cells (not recorded which) from PBMCs. The receptors derive from a human donor with aplastic anemia.

The chain is built from TRBV10-3 and TRBJ2-1; D gene unclear. Germline-derived CDR1 and CDR2 are ENHRY and SYGVKD. This CDR3 spans 12 amino acids. V gave up 1 base and J gave up 7 bases, with 5 bases separating them. For the CDR3, the DNA is TGTGCCATCAGTGAGTTCGTTAATGAGCAGTTCTTC. Its translation is CAISEFVNEQFF.

This clonotype was observed at least ten times. The chain is built from TRBV9 and TRBJ1-1, with 11 bases fitting TRBD1. Trimming took 3 bases from V and 1 from J; bases not matched to a gene: 2. CDR1 and CDR2 (germline): SGDLS, YYNGEE. The CDR3 sequence is 15 residues long. The CDR3, as DNA: TGTGCCAGCAGCGCCGGACAGGGGGCGAACACTGAAGCTTTCTTT. Its translation is CASSAGQGANTEAFF. Complete variable domain (other parts from reference TRBV9 and TRBJ1-1): DSGVTQTPKHLITATGQRVTLRCSPRSGDLSVYWYQQSLDQGLQFLIQYYNGEERAKGNILERFSAQQFPDLHSELNLSSLELGDSALYFCASSAGQGANTEAFFGQGTRLTVV.

Many counts were recorded for this clonotype. This sequence joins TRBV5-1 and TRBJ2-3, with D maybe TRBD2 (5 bases). Between the trimmed V and J ends, which lost 0 bases and 7 bases, there was a span of 18 bases. The CDR3 has 16 residues. The V gene's germline CDR1 is SGHRS and CDR2 YFSETQ. The CDR3 is CASSLAVRTEAYTQYF. In DNA, the CDR3 is TGCGCCAGCAGCTTGGCCGTCAGGACTGAGGCTTATACGCAGTATTTT.

In this sample, this clonotype turned up many times. V gene TRBV10-1 combines with J gene TRBJ2-3; weak D call: TRBD2 (6 bases). CDR3 length: 15 amino acids. The V gene lost 0 bases and the J gene lost 3 bases, with 10 bases spanning the gap. CDR1 is WNHNN and CDR2 is SYGVQD in the germline V gene (reference sequence). Written as DNA, the CDR3 is TGCGCCAGCAGTGAGTCTAGCGGAAAAACAGATACGCAGTATTTT. It codes for CASSESSGKTDTQYF.

This clonotype was picked up many times. The chain couples TRBV7-2 to TRBJ1-2; D might be TRBD1 (6 bases). The germline gives CDR1 SGHTA, CDR2 FQGNSA. This CDR3 contains 15 residues. Trimming removed 1 base at V and 5 bases at J, with 14 bases between. The CDR3 sequence: CASSLGMTGQYGYTF. The CDR3 DNA reads TGTGCCAGCAGCTTAGGCATGACAGGACAATATGGCTACACCTTC.